The rows below give T cell receptor beta chains drawn from one sample of a study of B cell selection in AIRE deficiency. Some clones are missing from TCRdb's copy, which holds only in-frame ones; the method was immunoSEQ multiplex PCR. This repertoire shows roughly 25,000 clones, about 95% found once; its top ten account for 0.24%. Sequencing input: CD4+CD127+ conventional T cells sorted from PBMCs. The receptors derive from a human donor in good health. Both conserved end residues are part of each CDR3. The D gene is left open where the match is weak. Rows may omit the clone size; those that give it use once, few, many or a size class.

clone size: NA; J gene: TRBJ2-1; D gene: TRBD2; V gene: TRBV2; CDR3 DNA: TGTGCCAGCAGAACGGGACTACCGTCATTTGAGTATGAGCAGTTCTTC; CDR3 protein: CASRTGLPSFEYEQFF
clone size: NA; J gene: TRBJ1-6; D gene: NA; V gene: TRBV5-1; CDR3 DNA: TGCGCCAGCAGCTTGGGGGCAGGGGAGGGTTCACCCCTCCACTTT; CDR3 protein: CASSLGAGEGSPLHF
clone size: NA; J gene: TRBJ1-1; D gene: TRBD1; V gene: TRBV18; CDR3 DNA: TGTGCCAGCTCACCCAAATCGCTACAGGGGACTGAAGCTTTCTTT; CDR3 protein: CASSPKSLQGTEAFF
clone size: NA; J gene: TRBJ1-1; D gene: NA; V gene: TRBV5-1; CDR3 DNA: TGCGCCAGCAGCTTGGTGTCAGGGTTGAACACTGAAGCTTTCTTT; CDR3 protein: CASSLVSGLNTEAFF
clone size: once; J gene: TRBJ1-1; D gene: NA; V gene: TRBV15; CDR3 DNA: TGTGCCACCAGCAGGGAGACAGGCACAATGAACACTGAAGCTTTCTTT; CDR3 protein: CATSRETGTMNTEAFF
clone size: few; J gene: TRBJ2-7; D gene: NA; V gene: TRBV21-1; CDR3 DNA: TGTGCCAGCAGCAAAGCCGGGGGGCCTAGCGGGGGTTTAGAGCAGTACTTC; CDR3 protein: CASSKAGGPSGGLEQYF
clone size: NA; J gene: TRBJ1-5; D gene: NA; V gene: TRBV4-2; CDR3 DNA: TGTGCCAGCAGCCAAGTTAACAGGTTCAATCAGCCCCAGCATTTT; CDR3 protein: CASSQVNRFNQPQHF
clone size: NA; J gene: TRBJ2-3; D gene: TRBD1; V gene: TRBV2; CDR3 DNA: TGTGCCAGCAATGGCCAAGGGGGCGCAGATACGCAGTATTTT; CDR3 protein: CASNGQGGADTQYF
clone size: NA; J gene: TRBJ2-5; D gene: NA; V gene: TRBV7-3; CDR3 DNA: TGTGCCAGCAGCTTAGGGCAGATGAAGACCCAGTACTTC; CDR3 protein: CASSLGQMKTQYF
clone size: NA; J gene: TRBJ1-5; D gene: NA; V gene: TRBV5-1; CDR3 DNA: TGCGCCAGCAGCTTGGGGACATCAAATCAGCCCCAGCATTTT; CDR3 protein: CASSLGTSNQPQHF
clone size: NA; J gene: TRBJ2-1; D gene: NA; V gene: TRBV11-2; CDR3 DNA: TGTGCCAGCAGCTTAGCCCAGCGCGGTGAGCAGTTCTTC; CDR3 protein: CASSLAQRGEQFF
clone size: few; J gene: TRBJ1-6; D gene: NA; V gene: TRBV13; CDR3 DNA: TGTGCCAGCCGTAAGGGGAGTTCACCCCTCCACTTT; CDR3 protein: CASRKGSSPLHF
clone size: NA; J gene: TRBJ1-5; D gene: NA; V gene: TRBV19; CDR3 DNA: TGTGCCAGTAGTATTTCTTCCGGACCCATAGGTAATCAGCCCCAGCATTTT; CDR3 protein: CASSISSGPIGNQPQHF
clone size: NA; J gene: TRBJ1-5; D gene: TRBD1; V gene: TRBV5-5; CDR3 DNA: TGTGCCAGCAGTTCGAGCACAGGGGGTGAGGCCCAGCATTTT; CDR3 protein: CASSSSTGGEAQHF
clone size: NA; J gene: TRBJ2-3; D gene: NA; V gene: TRBV28; CDR3 DNA: TGTGCCAGCAGTTTACCAAACACAGATACGCAGTATTTT; CDR3 protein: CASSLPNTDTQYF
clone size: NA; J gene: TRBJ2-1; D gene: TRBD1; V gene: TRBV9; CDR3 DNA: TGTGCCAGCAGCGTAGGGGCAGGGGGCGGGGCCCCCTACAATGAGCAGTTCTTC; CDR3 protein: CASSVGAGGGAPYNEQFF
clone size: NA; J gene: TRBJ2-3; D gene: NA; V gene: TRBV5-4; CDR3 DNA: TGTGCCAGCAGCTCCAACATGGGGGGCCCGGGTCTGTATTTT; CDR3 protein: CASSSNMGGPGLYF
clone size: NA; J gene: TRBJ2-7; D gene: NA; V gene: TRBV9; CDR3 DNA: TGTGCCAGCAGCGAGACCCAGGGTAGGGACGAGCAGTACTTC; CDR3 protein: CASSETQGRDEQYF
clone size: NA; J gene: TRBJ2-5; D gene: TRBD1; V gene: TRBV6-1; CDR3 DNA: TGTGCCAGCAGTGACCCTGGGACAGCTCAAGAGACCCAGTACTTC; CDR3 protein: CASSDPGTAQETQYF
clone size: NA; J gene: TRBJ1-2; D gene: TRBD1; V gene: TRBV19; CDR3 DNA: TGTGCCAGTAGTAGTGACCGGTCAGGGGGCCTATCTTTGTCGTACTATGGCTACACCTTC; CDR3 protein: CASSSDRSGGLSLSYYGYTF
clone size: NA; J gene: TRBJ1-3; D gene: NA; V gene: TRBV1; CDR3 DNA: TGCACCAGCAGCCCGGGGGGGAAGAGGTTTGGAAACACCATATATTTT; CDR3 protein: CTSSPGGKRFGNTIYF
clone size: NA; J gene: TRBJ1-1; D gene: TRBD1; V gene: TRBV19; CDR3 DNA: TGTGCCAGTAGTGCCAGGGGGGTCACTGAAGCTTTCTTT; CDR3 protein: CASSARGVTEAFF
clone size: few; J gene: TRBJ1-1; D gene: TRBD1; V gene: TRBV2; CDR3 DNA: TGTGCCAGCAGTGAACAAGGCAGGGGGACTGAAGCTTTCTTT; CDR3 protein: CASSEQGRGTEAFF
clone size: NA; J gene: TRBJ1-2; D gene: NA; V gene: TRBV30; CDR3 DNA: TGTGCCTGGAGGATCATTAGCTATGGCTACACCTTC; CDR3 protein: CAWRIISYGYTF
clone size: NA; J gene: TRBJ1-2; D gene: NA; V gene: TRBV19; CDR3 DNA: TGTGCCAGTAGTAATAGGCCGGGGGATGGCTACACCTTC; CDR3 protein: CASSNRPGDGYTF
clone size: NA; J gene: TRBJ2-1; D gene: TRBD2; V gene: TRBV2; CDR3 DNA: TGTGCCAGCAGTGAAGGCCTAGCGGGAGTCAATGAGCAGTTCTTC; CDR3 protein: CASSEGLAGVNEQFF
clone size: NA; J gene: TRBJ1-2; D gene: NA; V gene: TRBV6-9; CDR3 DNA: TGTGCCAGCAGTTGGGCCCGCGGATATGGCTACACCTTC; CDR3 protein: CASSWARGYGYTF
clone size: NA; J gene: TRBJ1-2; D gene: NA; V gene: TRBV7-6; CDR3 DNA: TGTGCCAGCAGCCAACGAGGGGGTGGCTACACCTTC; CDR3 protein: CASSQRGGGYTF
clone size: NA; J gene: TRBJ2-5; D gene: NA; V gene: TRBV28; CDR3 DNA: TGTGCCAGCAGTTCTGACAGATTAGAGACCCAGTACTTC; CDR3 protein: CASSSDRLETQYF
clone size: NA; J gene: TRBJ1-3; D gene: TRBD1; V gene: TRBV18; CDR3 DNA: TGTGCCAGCTCACCAGGACAGGGGCACTCTGGAAACACCATATATTTT; CDR3 protein: CASSPGQGHSGNTIYF
clone size: NA; J gene: TRBJ1-5; D gene: NA; V gene: TRBV9; CDR3 DNA: TGTGCCAGCAGCGTAGATGAAAGTCTGGGACTACCCCAGCATTTT; CDR3 protein: CASSVDESLGLPQHF
clone size: NA; J gene: TRBJ2-1; D gene: TRBD1; V gene: TRBV7-9; CDR3 DNA: TGTGCCAGCGGGTGGACAGGGGGGTGGGAGCAGTTCTTC; CDR3 protein: CASGWTGGWEQFF
clone size: NA; J gene: TRBJ2-4; D gene: TRBD1; V gene: TRBV6-6; CDR3 DNA: TGTGCCAGCAGCCCCGGGACAGGGATATACAAAAACATTCAGTACTTC; CDR3 protein: CASSPGTGIYKNIQYF
clone size: NA; J gene: TRBJ1-1; D gene: NA; V gene: TRBV9; CDR3 DNA: TGTGCCAGCAGCGTAGGTGGGATGAACACTGAAGCTTTCTTT; CDR3 protein: CASSVGGMNTEAFF
clone size: NA; J gene: TRBJ1-3; D gene: NA; V gene: TRBV6-9; CDR3 DNA: TGTGCCAGCAGCTCCGGCGGGGGTTCGGACACCATATATTTT; CDR3 protein: CASSSGGGSDTIYF
clone size: NA; J gene: TRBJ1-5; D gene: TRBD1; V gene: TRBV6-6; CDR3 DNA: TGTGCCAGCAGCCCTACAGGGGGGCGAAGCAATCAGCCCCAGCATTTT; CDR3 protein: CASSPTGGRSNQPQHF
clone size: NA; J gene: TRBJ2-3; D gene: TRBD2; V gene: TRBV5-4; CDR3 DNA: TGTGCCAGCAGCTCTAGCGGGAGTGGCGCAGATACGCAGTATTTT; CDR3 protein: CASSSSGSGADTQYF
clone size: NA; J gene: TRBJ2-2; D gene: NA; V gene: TRBV7-3; CDR3 DNA: TGTGCCAGCAGCGTAACGAACACCGGGGAGCTGTTTTTT; CDR3 protein: CASSVTNTGELFF
clone size: NA; J gene: TRBJ2-1; D gene: TRBD1; V gene: TRBV5-6; CDR3 DNA: TGTGCCAGCAGCTGGACAGGGGGCGCATACAATGAGCAGTTCTTC; CDR3 protein: CASSWTGGAYNEQFF
clone size: NA; J gene: TRBJ2-7; D gene: NA; V gene: TRBV19; CDR3 DNA: TGTGCCAGTAGTGTGGAAGGTTACGAGCAGTACTTC; CDR3 protein: CASSVEGYEQYF
clone size: NA; J gene: TRBJ1-1; D gene: NA; V gene: TRBV7-2; CDR3 DNA: TGTGCCAGCAGCTTAGGGTGGGGGATCACTGAAGCTTTCTTT; CDR3 protein: CASSLGWGITEAFF
clone size: once; J gene: TRBJ2-3; D gene: TRBD2; V gene: TRBV7-9; CDR3 DNA: TGTGCCAGCAGCTTCCGGACTAGCGGGAGAGAGACTAGCACAGATACGCAGTATTTT; CDR3 protein: CASSFRTSGRETSTDTQYF
clone size: NA; J gene: TRBJ2-3; D gene: NA; V gene: TRBV14; CDR3 DNA: TGTGCCAGCAGCAGGTTTTCGACTGATACGCAGTATTTT; CDR3 protein: CASSRFSTDTQYF
clone size: NA; J gene: TRBJ2-7; D gene: TRBD2; V gene: TRBV30; CDR3 DNA: TGTGCCTGGAGTGCGGGACTAGCGGAATTATACGAGCAGTACTTC; CDR3 protein: CAWSAGLAELYEQYF
clone size: NA; J gene: TRBJ1-6; D gene: NA; V gene: TRBV5-1; CDR3 DNA: TGCGCCAGCAGAGCGACAGATAGTAATTCACCCCTCCACTTT; CDR3 protein: CASRATDSNSPLHF
clone size: NA; J gene: TRBJ2-1; D gene: TRBD2; V gene: TRBV29-1; CDR3 DNA: TGCAGCGTAGGGACTAGCGGGAGGAACAATGAGCAGTTCTTC; CDR3 protein: CSVGTSGRNNEQFF
clone size: NA; J gene: TRBJ1-5; D gene: NA; V gene: TRBV18; CDR3 DNA: TGTGCCAGCTCATCTACAGCGGAGGTTCAGCCCCAGCATTTT; CDR3 protein: CASSSTAEVQPQHF
clone size: NA; J gene: TRBJ2-3; D gene: TRBD2; V gene: TRBV10-3; CDR3 DNA: TGTGCCATCAGTGAGTCGGGTAGCGGGGGGATTGATACGCAGTATTTT; CDR3 protein: CAISESGSGGIDTQYF
clone size: NA; J gene: TRBJ1-1; D gene: NA; V gene: TRBV19; CDR3 DNA: TGTGCCAGTAGTCCGCGGGGGGACACTGAAGCTTTCTTT; CDR3 protein: CASSPRGDTEAFF
clone size: NA; J gene: TRBJ2-1; D gene: TRBD2; V gene: TRBV10-3; CDR3 DNA: TGTGCCACCCAACTAGCGGGAGTGAATGAGCAGTTCTTC; CDR3 protein: CATQLAGVNEQFF
clone size: NA; J gene: TRBJ2-1; D gene: TRBD2; V gene: TRBV4-1; CDR3 DNA: TGCGCCAGCAGCCAAGTATGGACTAGCGGGAGGGCCAATGAGCAGTTCTTC; CDR3 protein: CASSQVWTSGRANEQFF
clone size: NA; J gene: TRBJ2-3; D gene: NA; V gene: TRBV6-6; CDR3 DNA: TGTGCCAGCAGTATAAAAACAGATACGCAGTATTTT; CDR3 protein: CASSIKTDTQYF
clone size: NA; J gene: TRBJ1-1; D gene: TRBD1; V gene: TRBV7-8; CDR3 DNA: TGTGCCAGCAGCCCCGACAGGGGGCGGGACACTGAAGCTTTCTTT; CDR3 protein: CASSPDRGRDTEAFF
clone size: NA; J gene: TRBJ1-2; D gene: NA; V gene: TRBV7-8; CDR3 DNA: TGTGCCAGCAGCTTAAGGATTTCCCTGCATGGCTACACCTTC; CDR3 protein: CASSLRISLHGYTF
clone size: NA; J gene: TRBJ1-6; D gene: NA; V gene: TRBV4-2; CDR3 DNA: TGTGCCAGCAGCCAAGGCAGGGGTTATAATTCACCCCTCCACTTT; CDR3 protein: CASSQGRGYNSPLHF
clone size: NA; J gene: TRBJ2-3; D gene: TRBD2; V gene: TRBV30; CDR3 DNA: TGTGCCTGGAGTAGCGGGACTGCAGATACGCAGTATTTT; CDR3 protein: CAWSSGTADTQYF
clone size: NA; J gene: TRBJ1-2; D gene: NA; V gene: TRBV5-1; CDR3 DNA: TGCGCCAGCAGCTTGGACGGGCAGAACTATGGCTACACCTTC; CDR3 protein: CASSLDGQNYGYTF